One and the same sample provided the 6 T cell receptor beta chains below, sequenced in a study of blood T cell repertoires in COVID-19. The method was immunoSEQ multiplex PCR; TCRdb's version includes in-frame clones alone and lacks a portion of them. The data hold approximately 310,000 clones, with less than 85% observed a single time. Sequencing used PBMCs or T cells enriched from blood (not recorded which). Receptors were obtained from a woman in her twenties or thirties who had been exposed to COVID-19.

The chain links TRBV18 to TRBJ1-3, with TRBD1 matching 7 bases. J gave up 1 base and V 3 bases, and 3 bases lay outside the gene matches. The CDR3 spans 15 residues. Germline loops: CDR1 KGHSH, CDR2 LQKENI. The chain's CDR3 is CASSPDRASGNTIYF. The CDR3 DNA sequence: TGTGCCAGCTCACCTGACAGGGCTTCTGGAAACACCATATATTTT.

The rearrangement uses TRBV5-1 and TRBJ1-1; D is perhaps TRBD1 (5 bases). The length of the CDR3 is 16 residues. CDR1 SGHRS and CDR2 YFSETQ come from the germline V gene. Trimming left V 4 bases short and J 6 bases short, with 22 bases between. CDR3 nucleotide sequence: TGCGCCAGCAGCCCCGGACAAGAGGTCGGTAACCCTGAAGCTTTCTTT. It encodes CASSPGQEVGNPEAFF.

This clone was seen only once. V gene TRBV27 combines with J gene TRBJ2-5; 9 nucleotides agree with TRBD2. The CDR3 is 15 residues long. Germline values: CDR1 MNHEY, CDR2 SMNVEV (reference sequence). J gave up 5 bases and V 3 bases, and 7 bases lay outside the gene matches. In DNA form, the CDR3 reads TGTGCCAGCAGTTTGTCTAGCGGGGCGGGGGAGACCCAGTACTTC. This translates into CASSLSSGAGETQYF.

The chain couples TRBV7-9 to TRBJ1-6; 10 positions match TRBD1. After removal of 1 base from V and 8 bases from J, the junction contained 8 bases not matched to a gene. Germline values: CDR1 SEHNR, CDR2 FQNEAQ (reference sequence). This CDR3 has 17 residues. The DNA of the CDR3 is TGTGCCAGCAGCTTAGGGTCCGCCGGGACAGGGGATTCACCCCTCCACTTT. Residues: CASSLGSAGTGDSPLHF.

V is TRBV30 and J is TRBJ1-1; D perhaps matches TRBD1 (5 bases). The CDR3 spans 14 residues. Germline-derived CDR1 and CDR2 are GTSNPN and SVGIG (reference sequence). Trimming cost V 2 bases and J 4 bases, with 14 bases left between them. Written as DNA, the CDR3 is TGTGCCTGGAGTCCTAAGGGGATGGGCACTGAAGCTTTCTTT. It codes for CAWSPKGMGTEAFF.

V is TRBV2 and J is TRBJ2-1; TRBD2 aligns across 7 bases. The germline V gene encodes CDR1 SNHLY and CDR2 FYNNEI. The CDR3 runs 13 residues. V was pared by 1 base and J by 9 bases, with 3 bases of the junction left unmatched. CDR3 sequence reads: CASSEGLAGEQFF. Written as DNA, the CDR3 is TGTGCCAGCAGTGAAGGACTAGCCGGTGAGCAGTTCTTC.